This T cell receptor beta chain was obtained from a study of blood T cell repertoires in COVID-19. On the study more broadly: T cells, B-cell-depleted T cells, or PBMCs supplied cDNA or gDNA.

Only in-frame clones appear in the TCRdb table, and some are missing; sequencing was by immunoSEQ multiplex PCR. The sample consists of 180,000 or so clones, around nine tenths of them appearing once. This CDR3 has 15 residues. Trimming removed 5 bases at V and 0 bases at J, with 14 bases between. Germline-derived CDR1 and CDR2 are SGHRS and YFSETQ. The V gene is TRBV5-1, the J gene TRBJ1-1, with D possibly TRBD1 on 5 matching bases. This TCR was recovered from a man between 65 and 85 years old with acute or convalescent COVID-19. The sequencing sample was made of peripheral blood. CDR3 amino acids: CASSYRGTMNTEAFF. Written as DNA, the CDR3 is TGCGCCAGCAGTTATCGGGGGACCATGAACACTGAAGCTTTCTTT.